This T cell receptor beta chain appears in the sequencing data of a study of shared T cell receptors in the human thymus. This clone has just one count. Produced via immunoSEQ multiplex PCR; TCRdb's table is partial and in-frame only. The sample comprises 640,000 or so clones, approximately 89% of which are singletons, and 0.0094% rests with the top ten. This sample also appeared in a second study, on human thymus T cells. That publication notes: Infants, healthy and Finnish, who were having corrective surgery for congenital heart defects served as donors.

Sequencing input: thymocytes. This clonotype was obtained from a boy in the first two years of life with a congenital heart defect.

The CDR3 nucleotides are TGTGCCAGCAGCTTCGGACTAGCGGGAGGGTTTGAGCAGTTCTTC. This translates into CASSFGLAGGFEQFF. This chain connects TRBV7-6 to TRBJ2-1; 15 bases are a match to TRBD2. Germline CDR1 is SGHVS and CDR2 is FNYEAQ. With 3 bases clipped from V and 9 bases from J, the junction kept 3 bases outside the gene matches. The CDR3 totals 15 residues. The full variable domain, rest sourced from reference TRBV7-6 and TRBJ2-1, is GAGVSQSPRYKVTKRGQDVALRCDPISGHVSLYWYRQALGQGPEFLTYFNYEAQQDKSGLPNDRFSAERPEGSISTLTIQRTEQRDSAMYRCASSFGLAGGFEQFFGPGTRLTVL.